Listed below are T cell receptor beta chains from one sample, sequenced in a study of T cells in Graves' hyperthyroidism and ophthalmopathy. One entry per CDR3 protein, called by TCRdb with MiXCR from the multiplex PCR reads. The top ten hold 15% to 20% of the sample, which has around 620,000 distinct CDR3 sequences, around 42% seen once. The sample consisted of peripheral blood or thyroid tissue (not recorded which). These receptors all come from an adult woman with Graves' disease, either hyperthyroidism or ophthalmopathy (not recorded which). Both conserved end residues are part of each CDR3. The D gene is left open where the match is weak. Expanded clones get a size class; other rows say once, few or many, or leave the size out.

. TRBJ2-5 15 . TRBV12-3/TRBV12-4 CASSLAAGAGETQYF TGTGCCAGCAGTTTAGCGGCAGGGGCTGGAGAGACCCAGTACTTC
once TRBJ1-1 13 . TRBV5-5 CASELLVGSEAFF TGTGCCAGCGAGCTTCTGGTGGGCTCTGAAGCTTTCTTT
. TRBJ2-3 16 . TRBV11-2 CASSLASRLVADTQYF TGTGCCAGCAGCTTAGCCTCCAGACTGGTGGCAGATACGCAGTATTTT
. TRBJ2-7 16 TRBD2 TRBV15 CATSDARLAGGYEQYF TGTGCCACCAGCGACGCCCGACTAGCGGGGGGCTACGAGCAGTACTTC
many TRBJ2-2 17 . TRBV7-9 CASSLNRRQTNTGELFF TGTGCCAGCAGCTTAAATCGGAGACAGACGAACACCGGGGAGCTGTTTTTT
many TRBJ1-5 13 . TRBV19 CATGPFGNQPQHF TGTGCCACAGGACCCTTTGGCAATCAGCCCCAGCATTTT
. TRBJ1-1 13 . TRBV19 CASSLGQAGEAFF TGTGCCAGTAGTCTGGGTCAGGCGGGTGAAGCTTTCTTT
once TRBJ1-3 12 . TRBV9 CASSVSGNTIYF TGTGCCAGCAGCGTAAGCGGGAACACCATATATTTT
once TRBJ2-5 13 TRBD1 TRBV20-1 CSSTGVQVRTQYF TGCAGTTCGACAGGGGTCCAAGTGCGGACCCAGTACTTC
. TRBJ2-2 14 . TRBV6-5 CASSEQGGTGELFF TGTGCCAGCAGTGAACAGGGTGGCACCGGGGAGCTGTTTTTT
. TRBJ2-5 17 . TRBV10-3 CATSDSGSLGGRETQYF TGTGCCACCAGTGATTCAGGGAGTTTAGGCGGCCGGGAGACCCAGTACTTC
. TRBJ1-2 14 . TRBV12-3/TRBV12-4 CASSWGVSNYGYTF TGTGCCAGCAGTTGGGGCGTCTCTAACTATGGCTACACCTTC
. TRBJ2-4 12 TRBD1 TRBV5-1 CASSLGQGDQYF TGCGCCAGCAGCTTGGGACAGGGAGATCAGTACTTC
many TRBJ2-7 14 . TRBV11-2 CASSSIQRTYEQYF TGTGCCAGCAGCTCCATCCAGAGGACATACGAGCAGTACTTC
. TRBJ2-1 13 . TRBV10-3 CAIMRAQPNEQFF TGTGCCATCATGCGGGCTCAGCCCAATGAGCAGTTCTTC
. TRBJ1-2 13 TRBD1 TRBV29-1 CSVADRGSDGYTF TGCAGCGTCGCGGACAGGGGATCGGACGGCTACACCTTC
few TRBJ2-3 15 TRBD2 TRBV15 CATSRGSGSTDTQYF TGTGCCACCAGCAGAGGTAGCGGGAGCACAGATACGCAGTATTTT
many TRBJ1-1 12 . TRBV20-1 CSARSTRVEAFF TGCAGTGCTAGAAGCACGCGGGTTGAAGCTTTCTTT
many TRBJ1-2 18 . TRBV12-3/TRBV12-4 CASRPPGRSYMAGSSYTF TGTGCCAGCAGACCCCCGGGACGGAGTTACATGGCGGGTAGTAGCTACACCTTC
many TRBJ2-7 14 TRBD1 TRBV3-1 CASRPGTASYEQYF TGTGCCAGCAGACCCGGGACAGCTTCCTACGAGCAGTACTTC
few TRBJ2-7 15 . TRBV7-3 CASSLTGGDSYEQYF TGTGCCAGCAGCTTAACTGGAGGGGACTCCTACGAGCAGTACTTC
many TRBJ1-3 14 TRBD1 TRBV20-1 CSAIPGQPGNTIYF TGCAGTGCTATACCGGGACAGCCTGGAAACACCATATATTTT
. TRBJ1-2 14 TRBD1 TRBV29-1 CSLGVQGKGAGYTF TGCAGCTTAGGGGTTCAGGGAAAGGGGGCTGGCTACACCTTC
many TRBJ1-2 16 . TRBV4-1 CASSQGGLNVLYGYTF TGCGCCAGCAGCCAAGGGGGACTAAATGTCCTCTATGGCTACACCTTC
. TRBJ2-7 13 . TRBV2 CASSPGFLYEQYF TGTGCCAGCAGCCCGGGATTCCTCTACGAGCAGTACTTC
. TRBJ1-1 16 . TRBV7-3 CASSLVRTVENTEAFF TGTGCCAGCAGCTTAGTAAGGACGGTGGAGAACACTGAAGCTTTCTTT
. TRBJ2-1 13 . TRBV10-3 CAISDWKRPEQFF TGTGCCATCAGTGACTGGAAAAGACCTGAGCAGTTCTTC
many TRBJ2-2 15 . TRBV10-2 CASSDPADRTGELFF TGCGCCAGCAGTGATCCGGCCGACCGCACCGGGGAGCTGTTTTTT
. TRBJ2-7 13 TRBD1 TRBV29-1 CSGVGTGSSEQYF TGCAGCGGAGTCGGGACAGGGTCATCCGAGCAGTACTTC
. TRBJ2-1 13 TRBD2 TRBV11-3 CASSLGEGLEQFF TGTGCCAGCAGCTTAGGGGAGGGGCTGGAGCAGTTCTTC
few TRBJ1-1 13 . TRBV10-3 CAISEEVNTEAFF TGTGCCATCAGTGAGGAGGTGAACACTGAAGCTTTCTTT
. TRBJ2-1 14 . TRBV2 CASSEPRDTNEQFF TGTGCCAGCAGCGAACCCCGGGACACCAATGAGCAGTTCTTC
many TRBJ2-7 13 . TRBV6-2/TRBV6-3 CASSYLASAEQYF TGTGCCAGCAGTTACTTGGCGAGCGCCGAGCAGTACTTC
. TRBJ1-2 14 . TRBV20-1 CSARDISVRVTDTF TGCAGTGCTAGAGATATCTCTGTGAGGGTTACAGACACCTTC
. TRBJ2-5 14 TRBD1 TRBV29-1 CSVERRDRAETQYF TGCAGCGTTGAACGAAGAGACAGGGCAGAGACCCAGTACTTC
many TRBJ2-7 11 . TRBV29-1 CSVEHNYEQYF TGCAGCGTTGAACACAATTACGAGCAGTACTTC
many TRBJ2-2 15 . TRBV7-8 CASSLRLGLAGELFF TGTGCCAGCAGCTTGCGGCTGGGATTAGCTGGGGAGCTGTTTTTT